The text below deals with one T cell receptor (beta chain). This specimen belongs to a study of human T cells and chemical hapten exposure. One entry per CDR3 protein results from TCRdb running MiXCR on the RACE reads. This repertoire shows about 400,000 distinct CDR3 sequences, 6% to 7% found once; its top ten account for around 5.8%. CDR1 is SGHTA, CDR2 FQGTGA, per germline. The length of the CDR3 is 15 residues. Trimming left V 5 bases short and J 3 bases short, with 14 bases between. Time point specified: patch test 2, 6 weeks after DPC sensitization. Stated treatment: therapeutic diphenylcyclopropenone sensitization with weekly scalp DPC.

The chain joins TRBV7-3 to TRBJ2-1; D uncertain. The clonotype was recovered from a woman aged 18-29 years with alopecia areata. Some clones in this sample may be carry-over from other donors' samples. Here the sequenced sample was whole blood, taken in connection with sensitization to the hapten diphenylcyclopropenone (DPC). This CDR3 is CASSQGPVYYNEQFF. CDR3 sequence (DNA): TGTGCCAGCAGCCAAGGCCCTGTCTACTACAATGAGCAGTTCTTC.